Presented here are 2 T cell receptor beta chains from one specimen sequenced in a study of T-cell memory formation after mild COVID-19. A single record per CDR3 protein comes from TCRdb applying MiXCR to the 5' RACE reads. There are under 700,000 distinct CDR3 sequences in the sample; about a fifth occur only once, and under 15% lies in the top ten. Sequences were obtained from PBMCs or a T cell subset sorted from them (not recorded which). The receptors were gathered from an adult woman who had mild COVID-19 (a few samples of this study predate the infection). Cell type and time point are not known.

The sample holds a few counts of this clonotype. The chain couples TRBV29-1 to TRBJ2-2, with D possibly TRBD2 on 6 matching bases. V was shortened by 7 bases and J by 6 bases, with 15 bases between the two germline ends. This CDR3 contains 13 residues. The germline CDR1 and CDR2 sequences are SQVTM and ANQGSEA. CDR3 in amino acids: CSASGTPAGELFF. CDR3 nucleotide sequence: TGCAGCGCCTCGGGGACTCCGGCCGGGGAGCTGTTTTTT.

This sequence joins TRBV24-1 and TRBJ2-6; perhaps TRBD2 as D (5 bases). The germline V and J ends were trimmed by 2 bases and 4 bases, with 11 bases remaining between them. Germline-derived CDR1 and CDR2 are KGHDR and SFDVKD. CDR3 length: 16 residues. CDR3 in amino acids: CATSDSVGAGANVLTF. CDR3 coding DNA: TGTGCCACCAGTGATTCGGTGGGAGCCGGGGCCAACGTCCTGACTTTC.